Listed here is a single TCR beta chain. V was cut by 4 bases and J by 4 bases, with 14 bases left in between. This CDR3 spans 15 amino acids. Germline V gene sequence: CDR1 SGHRS, CDR2 YFSETQ. This entry belongs to a study of blood T cell repertoires in COVID-19. Assay: immunoSEQ multiplex PCR; the TCRdb copy retains only in-frame clones and omits some. The sample holds a few hundred thousand clones; over 80% are singletons and the top ten take around 5%. In assigning cohorts, the study relied on participant-reported clinical history. V usage is TRBV5-1 and J usage is TRBJ2-2; weak D call: TRBD2 (6 bases). The TCR originated in a man younger than 40 who had recovered from COVID-19. The sequencing input was PBMCs or T cells enriched from blood (not recorded which). The CDR3 loop reads CASSGGVRTTGELFF. The DNA of the CDR3 is TGCGCCAGCAGCGGAGGGGTGAGGACCACCGGGGAGCTGTTTTTT.